This T cell receptor beta chain was observed in a study of CD8 T cells in Susac syndrome. RNA, at roughly 0.45 to 1 ug, was reverse transcribed with random hexamers. Via MiXCR, TCRdb re-called the immunoSEQ multiplex PCR reads, giving one row per CDR3 protein. This sample has 100,000 to 150,000 distinct CDR3 sequences, with over 85% found just once. Sequencing of TCR beta was undertaken in CD8+ and CD4+ T cells derived from blood. It was negative isolation that provided the CD8+ and CD4+ T cells, whereas TEMRA cells were enriched by FACS. The sample comprised CD4+ T cells from PBMCs. The TCR was taken from a human donor in good health.

The CDR3 protein is CASSALQGTEAFF. CDR3 in DNA: TGTGCCAGCAGTGCACTCCAGGGGACTGAAGCTTTCTTT. The rearrangement joins TRBV25-1 to TRBJ1-1; TRBD1 is a possible D gene (6 bases). The CDR3 loop spans 13 amino acids. Germline loops: CDR1 MGHDK, CDR2 SYGVNS. V was trimmed by 4 bases and J by 5 bases, leaving 11 bases between them.